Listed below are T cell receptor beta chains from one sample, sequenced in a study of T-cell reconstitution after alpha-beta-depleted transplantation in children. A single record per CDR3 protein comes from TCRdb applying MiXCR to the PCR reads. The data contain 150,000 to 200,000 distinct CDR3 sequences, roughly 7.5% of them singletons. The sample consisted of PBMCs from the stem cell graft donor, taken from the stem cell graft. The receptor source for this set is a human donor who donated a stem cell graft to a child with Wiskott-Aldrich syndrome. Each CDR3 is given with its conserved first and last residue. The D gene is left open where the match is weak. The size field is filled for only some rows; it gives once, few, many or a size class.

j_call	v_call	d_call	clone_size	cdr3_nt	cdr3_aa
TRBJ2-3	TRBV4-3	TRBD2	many	TGCGCCAGCAGCTCGCGGGGGGGGGGCACAGATACGCAGTATTTT	CASSSRGGGTDTQYF
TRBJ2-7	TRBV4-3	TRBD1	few	TGCGCCAGCAGCCAGGGGGACAGGGCCTCCTACGAGCAGTACTTC	CASSQGDRASYEQYF
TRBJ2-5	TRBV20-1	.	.	TGCAGTGCTACTCCGCGACAGGAGGAGACCCAGTACTTC	CSATPRQEETQYF
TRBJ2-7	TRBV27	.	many	TGTGCCAGCAGTTTATTGGGGGGTCACGAGCAGTACTTC	CASSLLGGHEQYF
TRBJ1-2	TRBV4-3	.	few	TGCGCCAGCAGCCAAGACATAGGGACCGGCTACACCTTC	CASSQDIGTGYTF
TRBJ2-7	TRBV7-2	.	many	TGTGCCAGCAGCTTAGTGGGCAAAACCTACGAGCAGTACTTC	CASSLVGKTYEQYF
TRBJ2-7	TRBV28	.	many	TGTGCCAGCAGCGGGACACCCTACGAGCAGTACTTC	CASSGTPYEQYF
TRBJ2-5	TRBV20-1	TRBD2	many	TGCAGTGCTACTGGACTAGCGGGGGGGATACAAGAGACCCAGTACTTC	CSATGLAGGIQETQYF
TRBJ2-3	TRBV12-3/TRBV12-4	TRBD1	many	TGTGCCAGCAGTTGGGACAGGGGGCATAGAGATACGCAGTATTTT	CASSWDRGHRDTQYF
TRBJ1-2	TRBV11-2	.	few	TGTGCCAGCAGCCGCCTTGGGGGACTCTATGGCTACACCTTC	CASSRLGGLYGYTF